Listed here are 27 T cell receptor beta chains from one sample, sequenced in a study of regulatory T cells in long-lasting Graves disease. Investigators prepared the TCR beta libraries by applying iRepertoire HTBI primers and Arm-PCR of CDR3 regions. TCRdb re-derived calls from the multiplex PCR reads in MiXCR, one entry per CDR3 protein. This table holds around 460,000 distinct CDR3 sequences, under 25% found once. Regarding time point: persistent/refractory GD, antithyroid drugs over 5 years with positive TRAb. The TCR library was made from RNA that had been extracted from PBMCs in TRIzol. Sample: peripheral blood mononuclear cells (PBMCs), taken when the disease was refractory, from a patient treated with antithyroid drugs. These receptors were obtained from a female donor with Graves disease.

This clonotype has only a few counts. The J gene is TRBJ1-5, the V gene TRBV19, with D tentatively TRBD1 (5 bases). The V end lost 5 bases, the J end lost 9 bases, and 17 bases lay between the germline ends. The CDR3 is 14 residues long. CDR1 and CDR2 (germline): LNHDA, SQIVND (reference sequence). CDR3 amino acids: CASSFRRDETPQHF. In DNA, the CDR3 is TGTGCCAGTAGTTTCCGGAGGGACGAGACGCCCCAGCATTTT. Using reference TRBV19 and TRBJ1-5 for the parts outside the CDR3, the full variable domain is DGGITQSPKYLFRKEGQNVTLSCEQNLNHDAMYWYRQDPGQGLRLIYYSQIVNDFQKGDIAEGYSVSREKKESFPLTVTSAQKNPTAFYLCASSFRRDETPQHFGDGTRLSIL.

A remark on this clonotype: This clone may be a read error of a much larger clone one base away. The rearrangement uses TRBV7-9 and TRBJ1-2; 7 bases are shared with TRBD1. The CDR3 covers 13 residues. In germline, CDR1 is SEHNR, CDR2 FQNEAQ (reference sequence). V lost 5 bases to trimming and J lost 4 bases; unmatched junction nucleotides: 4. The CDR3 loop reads CASSRGQLYGYTF. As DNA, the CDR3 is TGTGCCAGCAGCCGGGGACAGCTCTATGGCTACACCTTC.

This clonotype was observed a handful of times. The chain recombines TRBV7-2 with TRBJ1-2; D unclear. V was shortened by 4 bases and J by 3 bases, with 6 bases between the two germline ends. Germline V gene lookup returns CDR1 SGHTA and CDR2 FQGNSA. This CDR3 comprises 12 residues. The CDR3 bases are TGTGCCAGCAGCTACGAGGACTATGGCTACACCTTC. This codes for CASSYEDYGYTF.

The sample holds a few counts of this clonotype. DNA of the CDR3: TGTGCCAGCAGCTTGGCCTTAGCGGGAGTAATGTACGAGCAGTACTTC. Translated: CASSLALAGVMYEQYF. J is TRBJ2-7 and V is TRBV5-4; 9 nucleotides line up with TRBD2. J was trimmed by 4 bases and V by 0 bases; bases with no gene match: 8. CDR3 length equals 16 residues. Germline CDR1 SGHNT, CDR2 YYREEE (reference sequence).

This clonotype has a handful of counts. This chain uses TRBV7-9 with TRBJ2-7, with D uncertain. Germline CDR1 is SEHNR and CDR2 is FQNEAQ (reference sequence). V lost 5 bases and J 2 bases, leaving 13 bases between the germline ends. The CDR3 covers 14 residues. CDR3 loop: CASSPPAHTYEQYF. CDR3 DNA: TGTGCCAGCAGCCCCCCGGCCCATACCTACGAGCAGTACTTC.

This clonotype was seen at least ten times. CDR3 loop: CASSPWGVRGQPQHF. The CDR3 nucleotides are TGTGCCAGCAGCCCGTGGGGGGTGCGGGGTCAGCCCCAGCATTTT. V is TRBV12-3 or TRBV12-4 and J is TRBJ1-5; weak D call: TRBD1 (5 bases). V lost 6 bases to trimming and J lost 6 bases, with 18 bases between them. CDR3 length: 15 residues.

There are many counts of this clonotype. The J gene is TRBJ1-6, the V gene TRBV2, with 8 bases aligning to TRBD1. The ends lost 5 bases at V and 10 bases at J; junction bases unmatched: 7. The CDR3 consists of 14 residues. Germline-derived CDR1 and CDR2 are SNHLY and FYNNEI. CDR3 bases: TGTGCCAGCAGTCGGGAGACAGGGGAGTCACCCCTCCACTTT. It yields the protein CASSRETGESPLHF.

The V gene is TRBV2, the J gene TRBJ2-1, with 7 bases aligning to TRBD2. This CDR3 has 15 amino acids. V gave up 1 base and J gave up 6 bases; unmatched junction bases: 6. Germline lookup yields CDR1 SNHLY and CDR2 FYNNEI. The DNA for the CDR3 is TGTGCCAGCAGTGAAGATTGGGGGGGGATCAATGAGCAGTTCTTC. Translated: CASSEDWGGINEQFF.

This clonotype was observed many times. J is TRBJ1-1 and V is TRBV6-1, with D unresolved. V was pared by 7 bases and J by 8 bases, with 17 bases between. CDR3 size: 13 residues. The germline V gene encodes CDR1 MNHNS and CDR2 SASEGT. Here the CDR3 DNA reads TGTGCCAGCACCATCTCCCCGGACGTAGAAGCTTTCTTT. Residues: CASTISPDVEAFF.

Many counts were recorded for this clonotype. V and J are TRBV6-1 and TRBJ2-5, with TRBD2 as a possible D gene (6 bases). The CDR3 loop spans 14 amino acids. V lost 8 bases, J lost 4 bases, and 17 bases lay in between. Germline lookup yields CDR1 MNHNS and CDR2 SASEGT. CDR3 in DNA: TGTGCCAGCGTCCGGGACTGGGAAGGAGAGACCCAGTACTTC. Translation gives CASVRDWEGETQYF.

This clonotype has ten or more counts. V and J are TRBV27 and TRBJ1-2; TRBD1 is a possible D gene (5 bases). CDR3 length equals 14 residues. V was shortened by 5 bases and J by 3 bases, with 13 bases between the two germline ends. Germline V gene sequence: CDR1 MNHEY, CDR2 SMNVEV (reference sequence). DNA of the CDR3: TGTGCCAGCAGTCCCGAGGGGACTTACTATGGCTACACCTTC. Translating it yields CASSPEGTYYGYTF.

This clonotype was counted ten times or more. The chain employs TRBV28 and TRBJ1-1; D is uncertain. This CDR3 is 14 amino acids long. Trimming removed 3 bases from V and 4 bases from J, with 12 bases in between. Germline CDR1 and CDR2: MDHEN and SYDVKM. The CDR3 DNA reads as TGTGCCAGCAGTTTTAACCTCCCCGGCACTGAAGCTTTCTTT. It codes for CASSFNLPGTEAFF.

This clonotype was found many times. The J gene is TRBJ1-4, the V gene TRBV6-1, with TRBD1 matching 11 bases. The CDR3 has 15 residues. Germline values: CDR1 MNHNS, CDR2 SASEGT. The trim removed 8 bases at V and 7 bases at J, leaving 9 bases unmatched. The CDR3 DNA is TGTGCCAGCTCGGGACAGGGGGTTGTGAGTGAAAAACTGTTTTTT. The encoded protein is CASSGQGVVSEKLFF.

CDR3 sequence (DNA): TGTGCCAGCAGTTCCGGGACAGGGGGGAAAGGAGAGACCCAGTACTTC. Its protein product is CASSSGTGGKGETQYF. The chain uses TRBV28 and TRBJ2-5, with 11 bases matching TRBD1. In germline, CDR1 is MDHEN, CDR2 SYDVKM. This CDR3 spans 16 amino acids. Trimming removed 4 bases from V and 4 bases from J; junction bases left unmatched: 8.

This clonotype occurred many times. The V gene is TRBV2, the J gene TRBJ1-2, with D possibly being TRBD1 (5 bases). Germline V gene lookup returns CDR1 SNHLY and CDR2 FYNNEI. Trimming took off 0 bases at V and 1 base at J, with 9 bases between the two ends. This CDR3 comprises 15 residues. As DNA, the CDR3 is TGTGCCAGCAGTGAAGCGGGGCTGAGTAACTATGGCTACACCTTC. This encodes CASSEAGLSNYGYTF.

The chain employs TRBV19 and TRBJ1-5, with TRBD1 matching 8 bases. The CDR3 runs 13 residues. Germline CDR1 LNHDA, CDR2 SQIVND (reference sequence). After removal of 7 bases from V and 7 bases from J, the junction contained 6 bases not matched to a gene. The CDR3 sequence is CASNNRGGQPQHF. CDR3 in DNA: TGTGCCAGTAATAACAGGGGGGGACAGCCCCAGCATTTT.

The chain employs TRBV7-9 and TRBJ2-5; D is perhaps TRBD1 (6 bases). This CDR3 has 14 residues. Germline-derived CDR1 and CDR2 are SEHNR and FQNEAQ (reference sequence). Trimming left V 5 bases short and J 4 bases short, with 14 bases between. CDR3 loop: CASSQTGIGETQYF. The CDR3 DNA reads TGTGCCAGCAGCCAAACAGGGATTGGAGAGACCCAGTACTTC.

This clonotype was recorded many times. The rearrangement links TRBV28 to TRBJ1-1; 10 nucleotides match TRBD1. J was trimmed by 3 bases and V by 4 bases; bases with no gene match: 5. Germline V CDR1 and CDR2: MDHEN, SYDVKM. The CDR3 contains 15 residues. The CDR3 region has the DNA TGTGCCAGCAGTTACACCGACAGGGGGCACACTGAAGCTTTCTTT. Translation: CASSYTDRGHTEAFF.

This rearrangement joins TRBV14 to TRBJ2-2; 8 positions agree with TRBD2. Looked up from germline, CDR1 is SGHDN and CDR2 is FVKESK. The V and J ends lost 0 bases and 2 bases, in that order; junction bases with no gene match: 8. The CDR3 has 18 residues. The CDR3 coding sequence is TGTGCCAGCAGCCAAGATCAGCCTAGCGGGCTCAACACCGGGGAGCTGTTTTTT. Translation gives CASSQDQPSGLNTGELFF.

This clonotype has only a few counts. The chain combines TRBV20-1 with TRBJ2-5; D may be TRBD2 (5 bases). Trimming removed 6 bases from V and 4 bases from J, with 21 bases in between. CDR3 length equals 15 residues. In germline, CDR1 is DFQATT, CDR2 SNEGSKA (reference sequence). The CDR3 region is CSASGVSLTRETQYF. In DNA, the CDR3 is TGCAGTGCGTCCGGCGTTAGCTTAACTAGAGAGACCCAGTACTTC.

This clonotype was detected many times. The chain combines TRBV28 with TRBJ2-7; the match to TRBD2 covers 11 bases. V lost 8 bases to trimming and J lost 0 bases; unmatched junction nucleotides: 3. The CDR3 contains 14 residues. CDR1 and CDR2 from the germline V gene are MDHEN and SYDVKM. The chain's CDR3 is CASVTSGSSYEQYF. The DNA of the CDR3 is TGTGCCAGCGTCACTAGCGGGAGCTCCTACGAGCAGTACTTC.

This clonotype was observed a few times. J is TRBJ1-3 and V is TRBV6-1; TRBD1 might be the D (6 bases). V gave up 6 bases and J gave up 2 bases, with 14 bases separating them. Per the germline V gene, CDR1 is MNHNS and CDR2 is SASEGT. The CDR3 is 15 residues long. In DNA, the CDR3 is TGTGCCAGCAGCGATACAGGGACGGCTGGAAACACCATATATTTT. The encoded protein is CASSDTGTAGNTIYF.

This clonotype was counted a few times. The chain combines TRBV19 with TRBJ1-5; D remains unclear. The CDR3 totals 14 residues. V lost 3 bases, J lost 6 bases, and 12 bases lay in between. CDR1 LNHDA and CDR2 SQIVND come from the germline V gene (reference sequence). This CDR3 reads CASSIESSGQPQHF. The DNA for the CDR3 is TGTGCCAGTAGTATTGAGTCCTCCGGTCAGCCCCAGCATTTT.

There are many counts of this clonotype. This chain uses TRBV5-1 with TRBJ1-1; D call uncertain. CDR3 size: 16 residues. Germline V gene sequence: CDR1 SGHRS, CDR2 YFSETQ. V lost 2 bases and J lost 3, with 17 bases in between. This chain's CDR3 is CASSFPRGSGDTEAFF. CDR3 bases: TGCGCCAGCAGCTTCCCCCGTGGGTCTGGGGACACTGAAGCTTTCTTT.

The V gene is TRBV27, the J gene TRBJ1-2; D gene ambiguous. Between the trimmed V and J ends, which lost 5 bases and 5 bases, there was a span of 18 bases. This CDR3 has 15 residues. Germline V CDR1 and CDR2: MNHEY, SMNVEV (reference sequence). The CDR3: CASSPPGEPFYGYTF. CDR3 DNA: TGTGCCAGCAGTCCACCCGGAGAGCCCTTTTATGGCTACACCTTC.

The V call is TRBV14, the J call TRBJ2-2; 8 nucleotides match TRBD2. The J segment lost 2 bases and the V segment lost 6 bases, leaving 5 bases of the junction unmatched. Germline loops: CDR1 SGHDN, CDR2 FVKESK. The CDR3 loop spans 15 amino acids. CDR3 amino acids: CASRRTSSNTGELFF. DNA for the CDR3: TGTGCCAGCAGGCGGACTAGCTCAAACACCGGGGAGCTGTTTTTT.

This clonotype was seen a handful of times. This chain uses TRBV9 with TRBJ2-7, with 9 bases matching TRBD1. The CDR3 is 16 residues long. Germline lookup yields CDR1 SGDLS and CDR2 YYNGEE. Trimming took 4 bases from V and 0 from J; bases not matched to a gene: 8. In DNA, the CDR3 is TGTGCCAGCAGCCCCAGCCCGGGACAGGGCTCCTACGAGCAGTACTTC. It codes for CASSPSPGQGSYEQYF.